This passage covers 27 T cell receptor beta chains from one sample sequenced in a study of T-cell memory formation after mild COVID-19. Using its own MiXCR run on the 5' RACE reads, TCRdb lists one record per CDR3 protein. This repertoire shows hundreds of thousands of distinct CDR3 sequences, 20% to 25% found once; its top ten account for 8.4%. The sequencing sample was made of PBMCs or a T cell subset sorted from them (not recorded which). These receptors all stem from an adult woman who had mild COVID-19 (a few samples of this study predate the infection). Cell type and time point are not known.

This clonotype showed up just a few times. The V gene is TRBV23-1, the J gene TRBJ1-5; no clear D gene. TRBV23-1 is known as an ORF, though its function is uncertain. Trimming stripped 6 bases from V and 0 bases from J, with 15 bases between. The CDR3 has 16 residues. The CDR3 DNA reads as TGCGCCAGCAGCTATAGCGGACTTGTTAGCAATCAGCCCCAGCATTTT. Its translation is CASSYSGLVSNQPQHF.

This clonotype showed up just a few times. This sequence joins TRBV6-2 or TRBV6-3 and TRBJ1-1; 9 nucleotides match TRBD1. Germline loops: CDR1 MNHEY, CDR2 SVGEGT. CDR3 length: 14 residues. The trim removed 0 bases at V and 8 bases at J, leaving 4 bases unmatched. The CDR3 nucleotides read TGTGCCAGCAGTTACTCGAGGGGACAGGGAGAAGCTTTCTTT. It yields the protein CASSYSRGQGEAFF.

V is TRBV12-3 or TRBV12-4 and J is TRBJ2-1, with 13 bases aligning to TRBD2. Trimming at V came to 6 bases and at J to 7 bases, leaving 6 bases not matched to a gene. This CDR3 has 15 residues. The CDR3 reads CASRRTSGSGNEQFF. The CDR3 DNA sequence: TGTGCCAGCAGACGGACTAGCGGGAGTGGGAATGAGCAGTTCTTC.

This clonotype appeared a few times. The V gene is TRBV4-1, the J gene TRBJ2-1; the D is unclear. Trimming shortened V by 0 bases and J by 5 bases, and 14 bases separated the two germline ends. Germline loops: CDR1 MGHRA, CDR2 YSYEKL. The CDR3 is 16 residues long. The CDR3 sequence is CASSQDIGYGDNEQFF. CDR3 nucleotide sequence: TGCGCCAGCAGCCAAGATATAGGGTATGGAGACAATGAGCAGTTCTTC.

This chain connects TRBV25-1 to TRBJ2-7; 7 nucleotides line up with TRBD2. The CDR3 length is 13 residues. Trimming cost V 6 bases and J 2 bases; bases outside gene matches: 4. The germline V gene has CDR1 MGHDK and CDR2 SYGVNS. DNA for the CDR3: TGTGCCAGCAGGGGGACTACTACCTACGAGCAGTACTTC. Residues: CASRGTTTYEQYF.

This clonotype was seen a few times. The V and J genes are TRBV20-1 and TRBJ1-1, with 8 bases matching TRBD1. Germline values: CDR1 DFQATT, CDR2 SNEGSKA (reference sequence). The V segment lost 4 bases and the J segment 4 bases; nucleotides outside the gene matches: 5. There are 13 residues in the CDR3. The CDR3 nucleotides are TGCAGTGCTAAAGACAGGGGAACCACTGAAGCTTTCTTT. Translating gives CSAKDRGTTEAFF.

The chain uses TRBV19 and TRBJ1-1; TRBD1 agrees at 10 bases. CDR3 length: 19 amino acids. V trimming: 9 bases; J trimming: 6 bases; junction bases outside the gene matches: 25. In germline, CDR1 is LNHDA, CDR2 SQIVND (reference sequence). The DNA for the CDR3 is TGTGCCAGCAAATTGACAGGGGGCGCATGGCGGGTCACCGGGGCTGAAGCTTTCTTT. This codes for CASKLTGGAWRVTGAEAFF.

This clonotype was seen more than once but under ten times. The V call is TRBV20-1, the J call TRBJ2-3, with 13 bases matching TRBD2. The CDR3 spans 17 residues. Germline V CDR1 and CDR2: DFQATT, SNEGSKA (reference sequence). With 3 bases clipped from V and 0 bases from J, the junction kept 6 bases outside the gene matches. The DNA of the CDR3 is TGCAGTGCTAGTTTACTAGCGGGGGGGCCCAGCACAGATACGCAGTATTTT. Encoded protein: CSASLLAGGPSTDTQYF.

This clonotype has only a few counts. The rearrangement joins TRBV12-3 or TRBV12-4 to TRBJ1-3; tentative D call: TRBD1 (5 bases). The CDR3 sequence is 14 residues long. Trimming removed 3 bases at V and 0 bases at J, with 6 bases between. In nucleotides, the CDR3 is TGTGCCAGCAGTTTCGACAGCTCTGGAAACACCATATATTTT. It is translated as CASSFDSSGNTIYF.

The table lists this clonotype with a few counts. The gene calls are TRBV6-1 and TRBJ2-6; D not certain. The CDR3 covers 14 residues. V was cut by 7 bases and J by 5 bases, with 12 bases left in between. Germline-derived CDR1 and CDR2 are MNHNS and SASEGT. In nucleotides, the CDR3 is TGTGCCAGCACCAGACAATCTTGGGCCAACGTCCTGACTTTC. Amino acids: CASTRQSWANVLTF.

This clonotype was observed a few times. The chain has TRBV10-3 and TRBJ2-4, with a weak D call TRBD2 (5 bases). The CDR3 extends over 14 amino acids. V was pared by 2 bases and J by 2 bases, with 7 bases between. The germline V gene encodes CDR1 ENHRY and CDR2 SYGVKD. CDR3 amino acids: CAISEGLTKNIQYF. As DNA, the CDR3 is TGTGCCATCAGTGAGGGACTCACCAAAAACATTCAGTACTTC.

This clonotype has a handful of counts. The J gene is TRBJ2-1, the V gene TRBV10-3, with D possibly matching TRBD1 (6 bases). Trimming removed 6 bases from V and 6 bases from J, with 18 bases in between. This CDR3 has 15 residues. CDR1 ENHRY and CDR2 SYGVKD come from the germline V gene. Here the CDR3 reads CAISRTDPPSNEQFF. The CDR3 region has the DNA TGTGCCATCAGCCGGACAGATCCGCCGAGCAATGAGCAGTTCTTC.

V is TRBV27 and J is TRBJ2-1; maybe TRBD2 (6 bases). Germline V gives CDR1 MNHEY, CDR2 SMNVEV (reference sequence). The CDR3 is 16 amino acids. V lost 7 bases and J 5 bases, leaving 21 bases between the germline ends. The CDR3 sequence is CASKHPSESNHNEQFF. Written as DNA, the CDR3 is TGTGCCAGCAAGCACCCTAGCGAATCAAACCACAATGAGCAGTTCTTC.

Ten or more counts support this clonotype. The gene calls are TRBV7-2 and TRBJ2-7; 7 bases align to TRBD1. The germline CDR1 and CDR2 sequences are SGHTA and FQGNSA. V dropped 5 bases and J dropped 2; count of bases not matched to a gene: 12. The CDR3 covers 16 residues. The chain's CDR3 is CASSTHPRGSTYEQYF. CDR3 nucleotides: TGTGCCAGCAGCACCCACCCCAGGGGGTCAACCTACGAGCAGTACTTC.

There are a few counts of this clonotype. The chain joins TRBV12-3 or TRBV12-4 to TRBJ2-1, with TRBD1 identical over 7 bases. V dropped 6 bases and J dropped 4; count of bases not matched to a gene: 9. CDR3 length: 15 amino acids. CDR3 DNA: TGTGCCAGCAGCTCCCCCGACAGGGCATACAATGAGCAGTTCTTC. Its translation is CASSSPDRAYNEQFF.

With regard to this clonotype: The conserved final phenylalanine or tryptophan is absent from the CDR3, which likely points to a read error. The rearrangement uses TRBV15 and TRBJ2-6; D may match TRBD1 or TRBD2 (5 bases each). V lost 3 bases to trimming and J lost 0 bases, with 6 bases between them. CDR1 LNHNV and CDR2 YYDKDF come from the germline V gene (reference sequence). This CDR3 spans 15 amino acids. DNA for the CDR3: TGTGCCACCAGCAGTGGGACCTCTGGGGCCAACGTCCTGACTGTC. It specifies CATSSGTSGANVLTV.

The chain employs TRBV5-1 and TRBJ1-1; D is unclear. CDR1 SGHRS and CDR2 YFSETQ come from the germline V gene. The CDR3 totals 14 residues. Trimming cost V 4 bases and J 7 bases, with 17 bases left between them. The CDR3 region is CASSPGFGPYEAFF. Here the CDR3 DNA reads TGCGCCAGCAGCCCCGGATTCGGTCCGTATGAAGCTTTCTTT.

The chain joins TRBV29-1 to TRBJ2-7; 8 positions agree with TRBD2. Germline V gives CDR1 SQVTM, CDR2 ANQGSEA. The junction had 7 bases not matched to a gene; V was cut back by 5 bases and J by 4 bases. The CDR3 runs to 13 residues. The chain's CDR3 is CSVQTSDNYEQYF. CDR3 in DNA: TGCAGCGTTCAGACTAGCGACAATTACGAGCAGTACTTC.

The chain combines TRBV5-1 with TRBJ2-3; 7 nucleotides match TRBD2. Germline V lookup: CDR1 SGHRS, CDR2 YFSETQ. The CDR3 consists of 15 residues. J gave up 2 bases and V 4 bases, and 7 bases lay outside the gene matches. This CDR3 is CASSPPSGFTDTQYF. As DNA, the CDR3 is TGCGCCAGCAGCCCACCTAGCGGCTTCACAGATACGCAGTATTTT.

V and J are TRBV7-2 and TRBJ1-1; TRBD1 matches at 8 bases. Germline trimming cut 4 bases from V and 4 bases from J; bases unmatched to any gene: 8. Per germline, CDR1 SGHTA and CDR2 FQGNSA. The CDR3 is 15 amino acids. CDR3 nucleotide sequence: TGTGCCAGCAGCTACCAGGGGGCTCGGGGCACTGAAGCTTTCTTT. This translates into CASSYQGARGTEAFF.

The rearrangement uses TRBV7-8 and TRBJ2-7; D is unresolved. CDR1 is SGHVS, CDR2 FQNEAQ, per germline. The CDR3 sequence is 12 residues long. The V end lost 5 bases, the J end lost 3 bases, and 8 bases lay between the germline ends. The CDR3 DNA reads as TGTGCCAGCAGCACTGTTAGCTACGAGCAGTACTTC. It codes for CASSTVSYEQYF. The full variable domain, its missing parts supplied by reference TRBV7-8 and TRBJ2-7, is GAGVSQSPRYKVAKRGQDVALRCDPISGHVSLFWYQQALGQGPEFLTYFQNEAQLDKSGLPSDRFFAERPEGSVSTLKIQRTQQEDSAVYLCASSTVSYEQYFGPGTRLTVT.

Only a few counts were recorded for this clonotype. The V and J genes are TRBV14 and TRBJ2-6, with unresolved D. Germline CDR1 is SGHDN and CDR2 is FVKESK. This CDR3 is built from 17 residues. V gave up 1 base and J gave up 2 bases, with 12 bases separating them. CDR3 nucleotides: TGTGCCAGCAGCCAAGGGTGGGATTTAGCTGGGGCCAACGTCCTGACTTTC. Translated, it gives CASSQGWDLAGANVLTF. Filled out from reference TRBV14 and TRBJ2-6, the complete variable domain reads EAGVTQFPSHSVIEKGQTVTLRCDPISGHDNLYWYRRVMGKEIKFLLHFVKESKQDESGMPNNRFLAERTGGTYSTLKVQPAELEDSGVYFCASSQGWDLAGANVLTFGAGSRLTVL.

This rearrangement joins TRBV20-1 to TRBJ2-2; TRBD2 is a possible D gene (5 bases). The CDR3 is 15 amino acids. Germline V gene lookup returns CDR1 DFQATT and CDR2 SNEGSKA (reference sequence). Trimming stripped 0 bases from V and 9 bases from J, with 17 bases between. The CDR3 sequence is CSARELGNGDRELFF. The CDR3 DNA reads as TGCAGTGCTAGAGAACTAGGAAACGGTGACCGGGAGCTGTTTTTT.

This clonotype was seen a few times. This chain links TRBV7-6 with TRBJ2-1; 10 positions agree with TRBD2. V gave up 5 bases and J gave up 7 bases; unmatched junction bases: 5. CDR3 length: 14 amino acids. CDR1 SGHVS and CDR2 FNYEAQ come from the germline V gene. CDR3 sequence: CASSPLTSGNEQFF. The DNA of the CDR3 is TGTGCCAGCAGCCCCTTGACTAGCGGGAATGAGCAGTTCTTC.

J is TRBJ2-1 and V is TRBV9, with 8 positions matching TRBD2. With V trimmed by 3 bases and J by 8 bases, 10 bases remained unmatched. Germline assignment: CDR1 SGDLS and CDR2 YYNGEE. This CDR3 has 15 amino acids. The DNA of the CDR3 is TGTGCCAGCAGCGCCGAGCGGGGGTCCCTCGATGAGCAGTTCTTC. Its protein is CASSAERGSLDEQFF. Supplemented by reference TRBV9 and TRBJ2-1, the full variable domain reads DSGVTQTPKHLITATGQRVTLRCSPRSGDLSVYWYQQSLDQGLQFLIQYYNGEERAKGNILERFSAQQFPDLHSELNLSSLELGDSALYFCASSAERGSLDEQFFGPGTRLTVL.

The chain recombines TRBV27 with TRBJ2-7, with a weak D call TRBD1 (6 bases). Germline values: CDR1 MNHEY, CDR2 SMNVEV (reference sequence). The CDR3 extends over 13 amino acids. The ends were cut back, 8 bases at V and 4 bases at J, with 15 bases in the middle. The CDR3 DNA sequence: TGTGCCAGCGGTCGAGCAGGGGAGTACGAGCAGTACTTC. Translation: CASGRAGEYEQYF.

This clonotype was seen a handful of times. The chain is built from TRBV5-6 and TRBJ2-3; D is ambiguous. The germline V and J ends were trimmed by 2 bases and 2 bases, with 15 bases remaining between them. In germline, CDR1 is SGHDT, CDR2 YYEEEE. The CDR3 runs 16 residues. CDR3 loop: CASSFPETWYTDTQYF. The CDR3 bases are TGTGCCAGCAGCTTTCCAGAGACCTGGTACACAGATACGCAGTATTTT. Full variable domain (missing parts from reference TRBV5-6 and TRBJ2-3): DAGVTQSPTHLIKTRGQQVTLRCSPKSGHDTVSWYQQALGQGPQFIFQYYEEEERQRGNFPDRFSGHQFPNYSSELNVNALLLGDSALYLCASSFPETWYTDTQYFGPGTRLTVL.